Below are 11 T cell receptor beta chains sequenced from a single sample in a study of graft-versus-host responses after intestinal transplantation. Assay used: immunoSEQ multiplex PCR; TCRdb lists only in-frame clones, some missing. The sample has approximately 99,000 clones, around 93% seen once. Antigens for these TCRs are unknown. This specimen consisted of unstimulated CD8+ T cells sorted from spleen or lymph node cells, obtained before transplant. All receptors come from a human donor who was the organ donor for an intestinal transplant.

The rearrangement joins TRBV7-9 to TRBJ2-4, with D hard to call. Germline-derived CDR1 and CDR2 are SEHNR and FQNEAQ (reference sequence). This CDR3 has 16 residues. V was clipped by 5 bases and J by 8 bases, with 22 bases between them. The CDR3 coding sequence is TGTGCCAGCAGCCAATCCGCGAGGAGAGCTACGGACATTCAGTACTTC. The encoded protein is CASSQSARRATDIQYF.

The CDR3 spells CASSGGQGRIGELFF. CDR3 DNA: TGTGCCAGCAGCGGGGGACAGGGGAGGATCGGGGAGCTGTTTTTT. This chain connects TRBV5-6 to TRBJ2-2, with TRBD1 identical over 10 bases. The J segment lost 7 bases and the V segment lost 4 bases, leaving 7 bases of the junction unmatched. CDR1 is SGHDT and CDR2 is YYEEEE in the germline V gene. The CDR3 runs to 15 residues.

The CDR3 here is CASSYITAGPYNEQFF. Written as DNA, the CDR3 is TGTGCCAGCAGCTACATAACAGCGGGACCCTACAATGAGCAGTTCTTC. V usage is TRBV5-6 and J usage is TRBJ2-1; TRBD2 agrees at 7 bases. The germline gives CDR1 SGHDT, CDR2 YYEEEE. V lost 3 bases, J lost 2 bases, and 8 bases stayed unmatched. CDR3 length equals 16 residues. Variable domain in full (rest from reference TRBV5-6 and TRBJ2-1): DAGVTQSPTHLIKTRGQQVTLRCSPKSGHDTVSWYQQALGQGPQFIFQYYEEEERQRGNFPDRFSGHQFPNYSSELNVNALLLGDSALYLCASSYITAGPYNEQFFGPGTRLTVL.

The chain joins TRBV19 to TRBJ2-2; D possibly corresponds to TRBD1 (6 bases). Germline values: CDR1 LNHDA, CDR2 SQIVND (reference sequence). CDR3 length: 13 residues. The V end lost 6 bases, the J end lost 5 bases, and 10 bases lay between the germline ends. The DNA for the CDR3 is TGTGCCAGTAGGACGGGGACAACCGGGGAGCTGTTTTTT. It encodes CASRTGTTGELFF. Full variable domain (outside the CDR3, taken from reference TRBV19 and TRBJ2-2): DGGITQSPKYLFRKEGQNVTLSCEQNLNHDAMYWYRQDPGQGLRLIYYSQIVNDFQKGDIAEGYSVSREKKESFPLTVTSAQKNPTAFYLCASRTGTTGELFFGEGSRLTVL.

This chain connects TRBV7-2 to TRBJ2-7, with TRBD1 identical over 9 bases. The germline gives CDR1 SGHTA, CDR2 FQGNSA. The CDR3 is 14 residues long. J gave up 3 bases and V 7 bases, and 7 bases lay outside the gene matches. The CDR3 DNA follows: TGTGCCAGCATCCCGGGACAGGGAAACTACGAGCAGTACTTC. Its translation: CASIPGQGNYEQYF.

This chain uses TRBV10-1 with TRBJ1-1; unclear D gene. CDR1 and CDR2 from the germline V gene are WNHNN and SYGVQD (reference sequence). The germline V and J ends were trimmed by 3 bases and 6 bases, with 14 bases remaining between them. The CDR3 has 14 amino acids. The CDR3 DNA reads TGCGCCAGCAGTGACGGGAGGGCCTGGGCTGAAGCTTTCTTT. Its protein product is CASSDGRAWAEAFF.

V and J are TRBV19 and TRBJ2-3, with 12 bases lining up with TRBD2. V was clipped by 4 bases and J by 6 bases; unmatched bases: 5. The germline V gene encodes CDR1 LNHDA and CDR2 SQIVND (reference sequence). This CDR3 region has 15 residues. The CDR3 sequence is CASSKTSGSSDTQYF. The CDR3 DNA sequence: TGTGCCAGTAGTAAGACTAGCGGGAGCTCCGATACGCAGTATTTT.

The rearrangement joins TRBV6-6 to TRBJ2-7, with TRBD2 matching over 11 bases. The germline V gene encodes CDR1 MNHNY and CDR2 SVGAGI (reference sequence). The ends lost 2 bases at V and 7 bases at J; junction bases unmatched: 4. The CDR3 totals 14 residues. The CDR3 coding sequence is TGTGCCAGCAGTTACGTAGCGGGGGGGCAGGAGCAGTACTTC. Protein: CASSYVAGGQEQYF.

The chain links TRBV5-1 to TRBJ2-3; 10 nucleotides line up with TRBD2. Germline CDR1 is SGHRS and CDR2 is YFSETQ. The CDR3 contains 16 residues. V was pared by 2 bases and J by 3 bases, with 6 bases of the junction left unmatched. The CDR3 DNA is TGCGCCAGCAGCTTCGTAGCGGGGGGTGAAACAGATACGCAGTATTTT. It specifies CASSFVAGGETDTQYF. The full variable domain, with the rest looked up from reference TRBV5-1 and TRBJ2-3, is KAGVTQTPRYLIKTRGQQVTLSCSPISGHRSVSWYQQTPGQGLQFLFEYFSETQRNKGNFPGRFSGRQFSNSRSEMNVSTLELGDSALYLCASSFVAGGETDTQYFGPGTRLTVL.

The chain carries TRBV6-5 and TRBJ1-2; no definite D call. Trimming removed 6 bases at V and 7 bases at J, with 15 bases between. Germline CDR1 MNHEY, CDR2 SVGAGI. The CDR3 extends over 13 amino acids. The CDR3 protein is CASSLARKGGYTF. The DNA of the CDR3 is TGTGCCAGCAGCTTAGCCCGCAAAGGTGGCTACACCTTC.

The chain uses TRBV6-4 and TRBJ2-5, with 10 bases lining up with TRBD1. CDR3 size: 16 residues. V lost 8 bases to trimming and J lost 1 base; unmatched junction nucleotides: 10. In germline, CDR1 is MRHNA, CDR2 SNTAGT. The CDR3 region is CASPIKGQGSQETQYF. The CDR3, as DNA: TGTGCCAGCCCTATCAAGGGACAGGGGAGCCAAGAGACCCAGTACTTC.